These 5 T cell receptor beta chains were all obtained from the same sample, sequenced in a study of naive and memory T cell subsets. Four PCR rounds used nested alpha and beta constant region primers plus the SP2 primer. Using its own MiXCR run on the 5' RACE reads, TCRdb lists one record per CDR3 protein. The table lists 55,000 to 70,000 distinct CDR3 sequences, 7.2% of them singletons. An oligonucleotide containing a UMI was ligated to the 3' end of TCR cDNA. These receptors were taken from a male donor in good health.

This clonotype has more than one count but fewer than ten. V and J are TRBV11-2 and TRBJ2-1; 8 positions match TRBD2. Germline CDR1 reads SGHAT; CDR2 reads FQNNGV. J gave up 8 bases and V 3 bases, and 6 bases lay outside the gene matches. The CDR3 totals 14 residues. Here the CDR3 DNA reads TGTGCCAGCAGCTTGGAGAGCGGGAGTTATGAGCAGTTCTTC. Protein sequence: CASSLESGSYEQFF. The full variable domain, with the rest looked up from reference TRBV11-2 and TRBJ2-1, is EAGVAQSPRYKIIEKRQSVAFWCNPISGHATLYWYQQILGQGPKLLIQFQNNGVVDDSQLPKDRFSAERLKGVDSTLKIQPAKLEDSAVYLCASSLESGSYEQFFGPGTRLTVL.

By share of the sample, this clonotype is medium-sized. In nucleotides, the CDR3 is TGCAGCGTTGAGGGGACAGGGGCCTCCTACGAGCAGTACTTC. Its translation: CSVEGTGASYEQYF. This chain connects TRBV29-1 to TRBJ2-7; 10 bases line up with TRBD1. The junction had 2 bases not matched to a gene; V was cut back by 3 bases and J by 0 bases. The CDR3 runs to 14 residues. The germline V gene encodes CDR1 SQVTM and CDR2 ANQGSEA.

This clonotype was detected only a few times. The rearrangement joins TRBV19 to TRBJ2-5; D unresolved. The CDR3 has 13 residues. Looked up from germline, CDR1 is LNHDA and CDR2 is SQIVND (reference sequence). The V gene lost 2 bases and the J gene lost 1 base, with 5 bases spanning the gap. CDR3 residues: CASSIQTQETQYF. In nucleotides, the CDR3 is TGTGCCAGTAGTATACAGACCCAAGAGACCCAGTACTTC.

The rearrangement joins TRBV5-1 to TRBJ1-4; D possibly corresponds to TRBD1 (5 bases). V shed 1 base and J shed 8 bases, with 18 bases lying between them. Per germline, CDR1 SGHRS and CDR2 YFSETQ. This CDR3 contains 16 residues. CDR3 residues: CASSLSGPEGGEKLFF. The CDR3 DNA follows: TGCGCCAGCAGCTTGTCAGGGCCCGAGGGCGGCGAAAAACTGTTTTTT. Together with reference TRBV5-1 and TRBJ1-4, the CDR3 gives the full variable domain: KAGVTQTPRYLIKTRGQQVTLSCSPISGHRSVSWYQQTPGQGLQFLFEYFSETQRNKGNFPGRFSGRQFSNSRSEMNVSTLELGDSALYLCASSLSGPEGGEKLFFGSGTQLSVL.

The chain links TRBV25-1 to TRBJ2-2; D gene ambiguous. The CDR3 length is 13 residues. Germline V gives CDR1 MGHDK, CDR2 SYGVNS. Trimming took 3 bases from V and 3 from J, leaving 5 bases between them. The CDR3 bases are TGTGCCAGCAGTGAGTCGTACACCGGGGAGCTGTTTTTT. It encodes CASSESYTGELFF.